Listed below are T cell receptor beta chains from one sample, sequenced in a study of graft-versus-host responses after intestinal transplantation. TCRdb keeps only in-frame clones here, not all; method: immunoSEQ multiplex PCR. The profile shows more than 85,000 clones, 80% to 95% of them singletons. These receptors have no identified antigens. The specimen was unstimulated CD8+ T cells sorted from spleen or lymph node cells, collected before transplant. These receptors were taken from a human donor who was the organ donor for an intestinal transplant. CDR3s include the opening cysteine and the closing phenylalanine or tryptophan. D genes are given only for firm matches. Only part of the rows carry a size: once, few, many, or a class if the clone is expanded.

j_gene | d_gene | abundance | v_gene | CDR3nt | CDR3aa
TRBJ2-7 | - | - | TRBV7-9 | TGTGCCAGCAGTTCCCCAAACTTCTACGAGCAGTACTTC | CASSSPNFYEQYF
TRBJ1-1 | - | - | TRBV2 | TGTGCCAGCAGTGAGGACAGCCAACAAAACACTGAAGCTTTCTTT | CASSEDSQQNTEAFF
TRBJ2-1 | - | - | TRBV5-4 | TGTGCCAGCAGCTTGGCCGGGTTTCCTATACTAGTGGGTTGCAGTGAGCAGTTCTTC | CASSLAGFPILVGCSEQFF
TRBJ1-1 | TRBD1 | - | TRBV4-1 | TGCGCCAGCAGCCAAGCGACAGGGGGCACTGAAGCTTTCTTT | CASSQATGGTEAFF
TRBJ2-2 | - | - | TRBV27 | TGTGCCAGCAGTTTGATTGCGGAAACCGGGGAGCTGTTTTTT | CASSLIAETGELFF
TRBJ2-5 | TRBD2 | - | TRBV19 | TGTGCCAGAAGGACTAGCGGGCTACAGACCCAGTACTTC | CARRTSGLQTQYF
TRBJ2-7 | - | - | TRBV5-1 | TGCGCCAGCAGCCCGTGGCGGAACTACGAGCAGTACTTC | CASSPWRNYEQYF
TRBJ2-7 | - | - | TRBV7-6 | TGTGCCAGCAGCCCGACATTCGGGGGCGAGCAGTACTTC | CASSPTFGGEQYF
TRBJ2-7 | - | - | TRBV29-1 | TGCAGCGTTGGACCGGGAGCCTACGAGCAGTACTTC | CSVGPGAYEQYF
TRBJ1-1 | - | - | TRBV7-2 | TGTGCCAGCAGCTTGGCCGACAGGCAGGGCACTGAAGCTTTCTTT | CASSLADRQGTEAFF
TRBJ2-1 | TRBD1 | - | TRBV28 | TGTGCCAGCAGTTCGTTCCACGGGACAGAGGACCTAAAGAGCTCCTACAATGAGCAGTTCTTC | CASSSFHGTEDLKSSYNEQFF
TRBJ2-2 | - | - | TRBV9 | TGTGCCAGCAGCCCCAGGGTGTGGACCGGGGAGCTGTTTTTT | CASSPRVWTGELFF
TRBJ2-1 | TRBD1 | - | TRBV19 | TGTGCCAGTAGTATACAACAGGGGGCCAATGAGCAGTTCTTC | CASSIQQGANEQFF
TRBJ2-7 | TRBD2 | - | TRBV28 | TGTGCCAGCAGTTTAGGGGGGAGGGGTCCATACGAGCAGTACTTC | CASSLGGRGPYEQYF
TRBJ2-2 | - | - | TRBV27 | TGTGCCAGCAGTTCTACCGGGGAGCTGTTTTTT | CASSSTGELFF
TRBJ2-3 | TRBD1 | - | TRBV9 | TGTGCCAGCAGCGCAGGGGGCGGGACAGATACGCAGTATTTT | CASSAGGGTDTQYF
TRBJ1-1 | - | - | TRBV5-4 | TGTGCCAGCAGCTTGGGGCGGACTGAAGCTTTCTTT | CASSLGRTEAFF
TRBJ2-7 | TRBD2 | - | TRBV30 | TGTGCCCGTCCGGGACTACCCCTAGCCTGGAACGAGCAGTACTTC | CARPGLPLAWNEQYF
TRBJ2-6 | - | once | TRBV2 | TGTGCCAGCAGTGCCCTCGGAGGACTGAGCTCTGGGGCCAACGTCCTGACTTTC | CASSALGGLSSGANVLTF
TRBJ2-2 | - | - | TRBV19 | TGTGCCAGTAGTGTAGAAGGACATAACACCGGGGAGCTGTTTTTT | CASSVEGHNTGELFF
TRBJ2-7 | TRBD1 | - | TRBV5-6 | TGTGCCAGCAGCGTCGAAAGCCCCAACAGGGTAAGGGGGCACGAGCAGTACTTC | CASSVESPNRVRGHEQYF
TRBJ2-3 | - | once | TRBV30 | TGTGCCTGGGGCACGGGGGATACGCAGTATTTT | CAWGTGDTQYF
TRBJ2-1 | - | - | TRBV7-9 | TGTGCCAGCAGCTTAGGCTCTAGCTCCTACAATGAGCAGTTCTTC | CASSLGSSSYNEQFF
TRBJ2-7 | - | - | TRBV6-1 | TGTGCCAGCAGTGAACTCCTGGAGGTATTCTCCTACGAGCAGTACTTC | CASSELLEVFSYEQYF
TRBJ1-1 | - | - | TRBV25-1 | TGTGCCAGCACCCACTCGGGGGGGACTGAAGCTTTCTTT | CASTHSGGTEAFF
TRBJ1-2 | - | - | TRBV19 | TGTGCCAGTGCTGACACCTATGGCTACACCTTC | CASADTYGYTF
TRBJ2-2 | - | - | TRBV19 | TGTGCCAGTAGTTCCCCTTACGTAGCAGGGAAGGACACCGGGGAGCTGTTTTTT | CASSSPYVAGKDTGELFF